These 21 T cell receptor beta chains share one sample of origin, sequenced in a study of blood T cell repertoires in COVID-19 (dated by TCRdb to about 2020). Receptors were amplified or captured by the immunoSEQ multiplex PCR assay. TCRdb obtained this table from immuneACCESS and retained in-frame rearrangements with V and J assigned. These tables miss some clones; where compared with another copy, unresolved V genes account for less than half of the shortfall, and the remainder is unexplained. A total of approximately 180,000 clones appear in this sample, about 85% of them only once. Clones ranked in the top ten supply around a fifth of the sample. Sequenced: peripheral blood. These TCRs come from a man in his fifties or sixties with active or convalescent COVID-19.

The rearrangement uses TRBV15 and TRBJ1-4; perhaps TRBD1 as D (5 bases). Trimming cost V 0 bases and J 11 bases, with 19 bases left between them. This CDR3 has 16 residues. From germline, CDR1 is LNHNV and CDR2 YYDKDF (reference sequence). CDR3 in DNA: TGTGCCACCAGCAGAGAGGGCACCGCGGGACTGCGGAAACTGTTTTTT. Its translation: CATSREGTAGLRKLFF.

The chain uses TRBV6-2 or TRBV6-3 and TRBJ2-5; D call uncertain. Germline CDR1 is MNHEY and CDR2 is SVGEGT. The CDR3 is 15 amino acids. Trimming took 5 bases from V and 0 from J, leaving 13 bases between them. The CDR3 DNA reads TGTGCCAGCAGTCAAACAAGTTCTTACCAAGAGACCCAGTACTTC. It specifies CASSQTSSYQETQYF.

The chain is built from TRBV2 and TRBJ1-5; 9 positions agree with TRBD1. This CDR3 spans 15 amino acids. Germline V gene sequence: CDR1 SNHLY, CDR2 FYNNEI. The V segment lost 5 bases and the J segment 9 bases; nucleotides outside the gene matches: 11. The DNA of the CDR3 is TGTGCCAGCAGTAATGGACAGGGGCCCCAGGGGCCCCAGCATTTT. This codes for CASSNGQGPQGPQHF.

The rearrangement uses TRBV5-1 and TRBJ2-5; TRBD2 is a possible D gene (6 bases). V was clipped by 0 bases and J by 5 bases, with 14 bases between them. The CDR3 covers 15 residues. Germline loops: CDR1 SGHRS, CDR2 YFSETQ. CDR3: CASSLEGTRHETQYF. Here the CDR3 DNA reads TGCGCCAGCAGCTTGGAGGGGACTCGTCATGAGACCCAGTACTTC.

This rearrangement joins TRBV18 to TRBJ2-5; no firm D call. Trimming removed 0 bases from V and 5 bases from J, with 10 bases in between. The germline V gene encodes CDR1 KGHSH and CDR2 LQKENI. The CDR3 contains 14 residues. CDR3 sequence: CASSPPLALETQYF. DNA for the CDR3: TGTGCCAGCTCACCACCATTAGCCCTGGAGACCCAGTACTTC.

V gene TRBV5-1 combines with J gene TRBJ1-5; 7 bases are shared with TRBD1. The CDR3 totals 15 residues. Germline values: CDR1 SGHRS, CDR2 YFSETQ. The junction had 5 bases not matched to a gene; V was cut back by 4 bases and J by 1 base. In DNA, the CDR3 is TGCGCCAGCAGCCGGACAGGAGACAGCAATCAGCCCCAGCATTTT. Translating gives CASSRTGDSNQPQHF.

CDR3 loop: CASSFSGSGYTF. CDR3 DNA: TGCGCCAGCAGCTTTTCTGGTAGTGGCTACACCTTC. The chain recombines TRBV5-1 with TRBJ1-2; D unclear. From germline, CDR1 is SGHRS and CDR2 YFSETQ. V lost 2 bases and J 7 bases, leaving 9 bases between the germline ends. This CDR3 has 12 amino acids.

The rearrangement joins TRBV3-1 (or the pseudogene TRBV3-2) to TRBJ1-2, with TRBD1 as a possible D gene (5 bases). Germline V gives CDR1 LGHDT, CDR2 YNNKEL (reference sequence). CDR3 size: 15 residues. Deletions cut 1 base from V and 8 bases from J, with 17 bases between. The CDR3 region is CASSQADYQSGGYTF. For the CDR3, the DNA is TGTGCCAGCAGCCAAGCGGACTATCAGTCAGGGGGCTACACCTTC.

This chain uses TRBV7-2 with TRBJ2-1, with D perhaps matching TRBD1 (5 bases). The CDR3 covers 13 residues. The germline V gene has CDR1 SGHTA and CDR2 FQGNSA. V was pared by 1 base and J by 6 bases, with 7 bases between. The CDR3 DNA follows: TGTGCCAGCAGCTTAGGACAGACCAATGAGCAGTTCTTC. Encoded protein: CASSLGQTNEQFF.

The chain carries TRBV5-1 and TRBJ1-1; D ambiguous. V lost 0 bases and J lost 4, with 10 bases in between. Germline-derived CDR1 and CDR2 are SGHRS and YFSETQ. The CDR3 sequence is 14 residues long. CDR3 sequence reads: CASSLDTGVTEAFF. The CDR3 nucleotides read TGCGCCAGCAGCTTGGATACCGGGGTCACTGAAGCTTTCTTT.

The chain combines TRBV21-1 with TRBJ1-2. TRBV21-1 is annotated as a pseudogene. CDR3 length: 15 residues. CDR3 loop: CASSKGPGSNYGYTF. The CDR3 nucleotides read TGTGCCAGCAGCAAAGGACCGGGTTCGAACTATGGCTACACCTTC.

The genes are TRBV4-1 and TRBJ2-1, with 9 bases fitting TRBD2. The V gene end was trimmed by 1 base and the J gene end by 10 bases; junction bases not matched to a gene: 20. This CDR3 is built from 19 residues. From germline, CDR1 is MGHRA and CDR2 YSYEKL. The CDR3 bases are TGCGCCAGCAGCCAAGGGCTAGCGGGGTCCTTAAAGAGGGGGTGGGAGCAGTTCTTC. The encoded protein is CASSQGLAGSLKRGWEQFF.

The chain recombines TRBV5-4 with TRBJ2-6; D gene ambiguous. The V end lost 2 bases, the J end lost 1 base, and 4 bases lay between the germline ends. The CDR3 has 14 amino acids. Germline CDR1 reads SGHNT; CDR2 reads YYREEE (reference sequence). The CDR3 reads CASSFGSGANVLTF. For the CDR3, the DNA is TGTGCCAGCAGCTTCGGGTCTGGGGCCAACGTCCTGACTTTC. Full variable domain (rest looked up from reference TRBV5-4 and TRBJ2-6): ETGVTQSPTHLIKTRGQQVTLRCSSQSGHNTVSWYQQALGQGPQFIFQYYREEENGRGNFPPRFSGLQFPNYSSELNVNALELDDSALYLCASSFGSGANVLTFGAGSRLTVL.

This sequence joins TRBV27 and TRBJ2-1; D unresolved. The germline V and J ends were trimmed by 10 bases and 3 bases, with 13 bases remaining between them. There are 13 residues in the CDR3. Germline V gene lookup returns CDR1 MNHEY and CDR2 SMNVEV (reference sequence). The CDR3 protein is CATRLAGYNEQFF. DNA of the CDR3: TGTGCCACCAGACTGGCAGGCTACAATGAGCAGTTCTTC.

The chain employs TRBV19 and TRBJ1-6, with no clear D. CDR3 length equals 14 residues. Between the trimmed V and J ends, which lost 5 bases and 6 bases, there was a span of 11 bases. The germline V gene encodes CDR1 LNHDA and CDR2 SQIVND (reference sequence). In nucleotides, the CDR3 is TGTGCCAGTAGTTCGAGGCCCGTTAATTCACCCCTCCACTTT. The encoded protein is CASSSRPVNSPLHF.

This chain uses TRBV5-1 with TRBJ2-3, with D uncertain. Trimming took 0 bases from V and 0 from J, leaving 11 bases between them. Germline CDR1 reads SGHRS; CDR2 reads YFSETQ. The CDR3 spans 16 residues. The CDR3 bases are TGCGCCAGCAGCTTGGGGCCTCAGTTCAGCACAGATACGCAGTATTTT. Its protein is CASSLGPQFSTDTQYF. Supplemented by reference TRBV5-1 and TRBJ2-3, the full variable domain reads KAGVTQTPRYLIKTRGQQVTLSCSPISGHRSVSWYQQTPGQGLQFLFEYFSETQRNKGNFPGRFSGRQFSNSRSEMNVSTLELGDSALYLCASSLGPQFSTDTQYFGPGTRLTVL.

The J gene is TRBJ2-1, the V gene TRBV5-6; tentatively, D is TRBD2 (6 bases). Trimming left V 0 bases short and J 2 bases short, with 12 bases between. This CDR3 is built from 16 residues. Looked up from germline, CDR1 is SGHDT and CDR2 is YYEEEE. The chain's CDR3 is CASSLGYGSAYNEQFF. The CDR3 DNA is TGTGCCAGCAGCTTGGGTTACGGGAGTGCCTACAATGAGCAGTTCTTC.

This chain connects TRBV4-1 to TRBJ1-2; maybe TRBD1 (6 bases). The V gene lost 2 bases and the J gene lost 5 bases, with 12 bases spanning the gap. The CDR3 sequence is 14 residues long. The germline gives CDR1 MGHRA, CDR2 YSYEKL. The DNA for the CDR3 is TGCGCCAGCAGCCAACAGACAGGAAGTTATGGCTACACCTTC. Its protein product is CASSQQTGSYGYTF.

This chain uses TRBV18 with TRBJ1-5, with TRBD1 matching 9 bases. The CDR3 has 14 residues. From germline, CDR1 is KGHSH and CDR2 LQKENI. V shed 3 bases and J 9 bases; nucleotides not matched to a gene: 6. CDR3: CASSPTGGGLPQHF. In DNA form, the CDR3 reads TGTGCCAGCTCACCCACAGGGGGCGGGTTGCCCCAGCATTTT.

The chain couples TRBV2 to TRBJ1-2; TRBD1 might be the D (5 bases). Trimming cost V 8 bases and J 2 bases, with 12 bases left between them. Germline lookup yields CDR1 SNHLY and CDR2 FYNNEI. The CDR3 length is 13 residues. The chain's CDR3 is CASRGDFNYGYTF. CDR3 nucleotide sequence: TGTGCCAGCCGGGGGGATTTCAACTATGGCTACACCTTC. Drawing the rest from reference TRBV2 and TRBJ1-2, the complete variable domain is EPEVTQTPSHQVTQMGQEVILRCVPISNHLYFYWYRQILGQKVEFLVSFYNNEISEKSEIFDDQFSVERPDGSNFTLKIRSTKLEDSAMYFCASRGDFNYGYTFGSGTRLTVV.

The J gene is TRBJ2-3, the V gene TRBV4-2; 10 nucleotides line up with TRBD2. Per the germline V gene, CDR1 is LGHNA and CDR2 is YNFKEQ. The CDR3 is 18 amino acids. Losses at the gene ends were 0 bases for V and 6 bases for J; bases not matched to a gene: 12. In nucleotides, the CDR3 is TGTGCCAGCAGCCAAGATTTGATAAGCGGGGGGGCCGGGGATACGCAGTATTTT. Amino acid sequence: CASSQDLISGGAGDTQYF.